A selection of T cell receptor beta chains follows, all from one sample in a study of regulatory T cells in long-lasting Graves disease. One entry per CDR3 protein results from TCRdb running MiXCR on the multiplex PCR reads. This table has about 540,000 distinct CDR3 sequences, approximately 12% appearing once. These data also formed part of another study, on T cells in Graves' hyperthyroidism and ophthalmopathy.

Sequencing used peripheral blood mononuclear cells (PBMCs), obtained at new diagnosis, from a patient treated with antithyroid drugs. The receptor source for this set is a man aged 25-40 years with Graves disease. Each CDR3 is given with its conserved first and last residue. A D gene is named only where the DNA matches it firmly. Clone size is not always given. Where it is, it says once, few, many or a class for expanded clones.

v_call	j_call	d_call	clone_size	cdr3_aa	cdr3_nt
TRBV3-1	TRBJ2-1	NA	NA	CASSQSGGNEQFF	TGTGCCAGCAGCCAATCCGGCGGCAATGAGCAGTTCTTC
TRBV7-8	TRBJ1-4	TRBD1	NA	CASSGTGGVTNEKLFF	TGTGCCAGCAGCGGTACAGGGGGTGTAACTAATGAAAAACTGTTTTTT
TRBV10-3	TRBJ2-3	NA	many	CAISVADTQYF	TGTGCCATCAGTGTGGCAGATACGCAGTATTTT
TRBV2	TRBJ2-3	TRBD2	many	CASTGTRKSDTQYF	TGTGCCAGCACCGGGACTAGAAAGTCAGATACGCAGTATTTT
TRBV5-1	TRBJ2-1	NA	many	CASSLAGRRVYNEQFF	TGCGCCAGCAGCTTGGCAGGGAGGCGTGTATACAATGAGCAGTTCTTC
TRBV18	TRBJ1-3	NA	few	CASSPDRYSGNTIYF	TGTGCCAGCTCACCAGACAGATACTCTGGAAACACCATATATTTT
TRBV11-2	TRBJ2-7	NA	many	CASRQASTYEQYF	TGTGCCAGTCGACAGGCCAGCACCTACGAGCAGTACTTC
TRBV10-3	TRBJ2-3	TRBD2	many	CAIRGLGQDTQYF	TGTGCCATCAGGGGACTAGGTCAGGATACGCAGTATTTT
TRBV25-1	TRBJ1-1	NA	NA	CASKVAAKAFF	TGTGCCTCCAAAGTTGCCGCCAAAGCTTTCTTT
TRBV12-3/TRBV12-4	TRBJ1-2	TRBD1	many	CASSFRRGLYGYTF	TGTGCCAGCAGTTTCCGCAGGGGGCTCTATGGCTACACCTTC
TRBV5-6	TRBJ2-7	TRBD2	many	CASAAGTSVYEQYF	TGTGCCAGCGCTGCCGGGACTAGCGTCTACGAGCAGTACTTC
TRBV2	TRBJ1-3	NA	many	CASLYGGPGNTIYF	TGTGCCAGCCTTTACGGGGGTCCTGGAAACACCATATATTTT
TRBV5-6	TRBJ2-2	NA	NA	CASSLVVEARGADTGELFF	TGTGCCAGCAGCTTGGTCGTCGAGGCGCGGGGAGCAGACACCGGGGAGCTGTTTTTT
TRBV7-2	TRBJ1-6	NA	many	CASSQEVSPLHF	TGTGCCAGCAGCCAGGAGGTCTCACCCCTCCACTTT
TRBV20-1	TRBJ2-3	TRBD2	many	CSALLAGADTQYF	TGCAGTGCCCTACTAGCGGGAGCAGATACGCAGTATTTT
TRBV12-3/TRBV12-4	TRBJ2-4	TRBD2	few	CASSPRDYPLTAKNIQYF	TGTGCCAGCAGCCCCCGGGACTATCCTCTCACGGCCAAAAACATTCAGTACTTC
TRBV9	TRBJ2-7	TRBD2	many	CASSLTSGSEQYF	TGTGCCAGCAGCTTGACTAGCGGTTCCGAGCAGTACTTC
TRBV5-1	TRBJ2-5	NA	few	CASSFQRAEETQYF	TGCGCCAGCAGCTTTCAGCGGGCGGAAGAGACCCAGTACTTC
TRBV27	TRBJ1-6	NA	many	CASSFGGHLSVRPLHF	TGTGCCAGCAGTTTTGGCGGCCACCTTTCGGTCCGACCCCTCCACTTT
TRBV7-2	TRBJ2-3	NA	many	CASSLEWGVSDTQYF	TGTGCCAGCAGCTTAGAATGGGGTGTCTCAGATACGCAGTATTTT
TRBV12-3/TRBV12-4	TRBJ2-2	NA	NA	CASSFRMGPTGELFF	TGTGCCAGCAGTTTTCGAATGGGGCCCACCGGGGAGCTGTTTTTT
TRBV24-1	TRBJ1-5	NA	NA	CATSKGPYQPQHF	TGTGCCACCAGTAAGGGACCCTATCAGCCCCAGCATTTT
TRBV5-4	TRBJ2-7	NA	NA	CASSSPSASYEQYF	TGTGCCAGCAGCTCACCAAGCGCGAGCTACGAGCAGTACTTC
TRBV4-2	TRBJ2-1	TRBD2	NA	CASSQAAGLAGGSSYNEQFF	TGTGCCAGCAGCCAAGCGGCGGGACTAGCGGGTGGTAGCTCCTACAATGAGCAGTTCTTC
TRBV6-1	TRBJ1-1	NA	many	CASSMGRSEAFF	TGTGCCAGCAGTATGGGACGGTCTGAAGCTTTCTTT
TRBV4-1	TRBJ2-7	TRBD1	NA	CASSQAGGQGFYEQYF	TGCGCCAGCAGCCAAGCCGGAGGACAGGGTTTCTACGAGCAGTACTTC
TRBV27	TRBJ1-5	NA	many	CASSSPPDIPLNQPQHF	TGTGCCAGCAGTTCACCCCCCGACATTCCCCTTAATCAGCCCCAGCATTTT
TRBV18	TRBJ2-5	NA	many	CASSPGQETQYF	TGTGCCAGCTCACCTGGTCAAGAGACCCAGTACTTC
TRBV7-3	TRBJ2-3	NA	NA	CASSSGRILTDTQYF	TGTGCCAGCAGCTCGGGGCGGATTCTCACAGATACGCAGTATTTT
TRBV5-4	TRBJ2-7	NA	NA	CASSLLPSSSYEQYF	TGTGCCAGCAGCTTGCTGCCTTCCAGCTCCTACGAGCAGTACTTC
TRBV3-1	TRBJ2-7	NA	many	CASSQGRRSSSYEQYF	TGTGCCAGCAGCCAAGGGCGTCGGTCGAGCTCCTACGAGCAGTACTTC
TRBV7-6	TRBJ2-7	NA	NA	CASSLAGISEQYF	TGTGCCAGCAGCTTAGCTGGGATCAGTGAGCAGTACTTC
TRBV12-3/TRBV12-4	TRBJ2-3	NA	many	CASTLSGTGSDTQYF	TGTGCCAGCACTCTTAGCGGCACGGGGTCAGATACGCAGTATTTT
TRBV20-1	TRBJ2-1	NA	many	CSADPGTGLARNEQFF	TGCAGTGCAGACCCAGGGACAGGACTAGCGCGCAATGAGCAGTTCTTC
TRBV28	TRBJ2-3	TRBD2	many	CASAPWREGLGSTDTQYF	TGTGCCAGCGCGCCTTGGCGGGAGGGTCTTGGTAGCACAGATACGCAGTATTTT
TRBV12-3/TRBV12-4	TRBJ2-1	NA	many	CASSLLTLGYEQFF	TGTGCCAGCAGTTTATTGACTTTGGGGTATGAGCAGTTCTTC
TRBV24-1	TRBJ1-2	TRBD1	few	CATSDPSGTGLNYGYTF	TGTGCCACCAGTGATCCATCTGGGACAGGTCTTAACTATGGCTACACCTTC
TRBV10-2	TRBJ2-5	NA	few	CASSESSEETQYF	TGCGCCAGCAGTGAGTCTTCCGAAGAGACCCAGTACTTC
TRBV20-1	TRBJ2-7	NA	many	CSVPGTAYEQYF	TGCAGTGTACCAGGGACCGCCTACGAGCAGTACTTC
TRBV28	TRBJ1-2	NA	many	CASTPLGLNYGYTF	TGTGCCAGCACCCCCCTGGGGTTGAACTATGGCTACACCTTC
TRBV18	TRBJ1-5	NA	NA	CASSAGVTGGNQPQHF	TGTGCCAGCTCAGCGGGAGTGACAGGAGGAAATCAGCCCCAGCATTTT
TRBV6-1	TRBJ1-1	TRBD1	few	CASSGDRGPEAFF	TGTGCCAGCAGTGGGGACAGGGGACCGGAAGCTTTCTTT
TRBV5-1	TRBJ1-6	NA	few	CASSSGEHNSPLHF	TGCGCCAGCAGCTCAGGGGAGCATAATTCACCCCTCCACTTT
TRBV29-1	TRBJ1-5	NA	many	CSVAGLRGSNQPQHF	TGCAGCGTTGCGGGCTTGCGGGGGAGCAATCAGCCCCAGCATTTT
TRBV27	TRBJ1-6	NA	many	CASSLWQSSYNSPLHF	TGTGCCAGCAGTTTGTGGCAGAGCTCCTATAATTCACCCCTCCACTTT
TRBV19	TRBJ1-6	NA	NA	CASSTGGSQASPLHF	TGTGCCAGTAGTACGGGGGGCTCACAGGCCTCACCCCTCCACTTT
TRBV12-3/TRBV12-4	TRBJ2-1	NA	once	CASGGYLEQFF	TGTGCCAGCGGGGGATACCTTGAGCAGTTCTTC
TRBV19	TRBJ1-2	TRBD1	few	CATKSDRVKFSYTF	TGTGCCACCAAGTCTGACAGGGTGAAATTTAGCTACACCTTC
TRBV5-1	TRBJ2-4	TRBD2	few	CASGPRLAGDQNIQYF	TGCGCCAGCGGCCCGAGACTAGCGGGAGATCAAAACATTCAGTACTTC
TRBV9	TRBJ2-7	NA	NA	CASDRYEQYF	TGTGCCAGCGATCGGTACGAGCAGTACTTC
TRBV6-1	TRBJ1-2	TRBD1	many	CASSVSTGGYGYTF	TGTGCCAGCAGTGTATCGACAGGGGGATATGGCTACACCTTC
TRBV28	TRBJ2-1	TRBD1	many	CASSLTGTGGLNEQFF	TGTGCCAGCAGTCTGACCGGGACAGGGGGGTTAAATGAGCAGTTCTTC
TRBV6-2/TRBV6-3	TRBJ2-7	TRBD2	few	CASSERGSSYEQYF	TGTGCCAGCAGCGAGCGGGGGAGCTCCTACGAGCAGTACTTC
TRBV20-1	TRBJ1-6	NA	few	CSASRGSGPPLHF	TGCAGTGCTTCCCGGGGTTCCGGACCACCCCTCCACTTT
TRBV19	TRBJ2-2	NA	many	CASSPLLGGELFF	TGTGCCAGCAGCCCCCTTCTTGGCGGGGAGCTGTTTTTT